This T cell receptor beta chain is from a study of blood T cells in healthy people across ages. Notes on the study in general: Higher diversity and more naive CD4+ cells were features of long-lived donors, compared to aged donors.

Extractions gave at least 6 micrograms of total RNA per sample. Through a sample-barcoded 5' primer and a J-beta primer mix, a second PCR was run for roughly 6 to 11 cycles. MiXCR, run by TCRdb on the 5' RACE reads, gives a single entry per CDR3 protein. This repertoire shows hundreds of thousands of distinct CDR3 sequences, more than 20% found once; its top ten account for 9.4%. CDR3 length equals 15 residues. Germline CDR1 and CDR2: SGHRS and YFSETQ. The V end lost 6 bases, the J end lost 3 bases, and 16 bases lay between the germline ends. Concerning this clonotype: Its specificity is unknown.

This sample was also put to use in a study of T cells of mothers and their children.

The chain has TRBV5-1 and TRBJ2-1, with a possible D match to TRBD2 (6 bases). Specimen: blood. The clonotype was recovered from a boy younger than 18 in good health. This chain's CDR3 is CASTTGDSLYNEQFF. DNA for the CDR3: TGCGCCAGCACCACGGGGGACTCCCTCTACAATGAGCAGTTCTTC.